The 6 T cell receptor beta chains presented below share a single source sample, sequenced in a study of blood T cell repertoires in COVID-19. Clones were read by immunoSEQ multiplex PCR, and TCRdb kept only the in-frame ones, dropping some. The sample lists under 200,000 clones; about 85% were seen once. Source material: peripheral blood. The receptors were sampled from a man aged 18 to 30 with acute or convalescent COVID-19.

The chain links TRBV7-9 to TRBJ2-7; D uncertain. This CDR3 region has 13 residues. Trimming left V 5 bases short and J 3 bases short, with 11 bases between. Germline V gene sequence: CDR1 SEHNR, CDR2 FQNEAQ (reference sequence). The CDR3 bases are TGTGCCAGCAGCCCCGCGGCTGGCTACGAGCAGTACGTC. The encoded protein is CASSPAAGYEQYV.

V and J are TRBV30 and TRBJ1-3; tentative D call: TRBD1 (5 bases). Trimming cost V 5 bases and J 2 bases, with 13 bases left between them. The germline CDR1 and CDR2 sequences are GTSNPN and SVGIG (reference sequence). This CDR3 comprises 14 residues. CDR3 in amino acids: CAWVQVSAGNTIYF. For the CDR3, the DNA is TGTGCCTGGGTACAGGTTTCGGCTGGAAACACCATATATTTT.

This clone came up once. The chain employs TRBV9 and TRBJ1-2, with 9 positions matching TRBD1. The CDR3 extends over 17 amino acids. The V gene end was trimmed by 2 bases and the J gene end by 0 bases; junction bases not matched to a gene: 8. Per germline, CDR1 SGDLS and CDR2 YYNGEE. CDR3 nucleotides: TGTGCCAGCAGCGTGTCCGAGGACAGGGGAACTAACTATGGCTACACCTTC. Protein sequence: CASSVSEDRGTNYGYTF.

This chain connects TRBV27 to TRBJ2-7; TRBD2 matches at 7 bases. Germline CDR1 reads MNHEY; CDR2 reads SMNVEV (reference sequence). This CDR3 has 15 residues. The ends lost 0 bases at V and 4 bases at J; junction bases unmatched: 6. The DNA for the CDR3 is TGTGCCAGCAGTTTATCTACTGGCGGGGGTTACGAGCAGTACGTC. Translating it yields CASSLSTGGGYEQYV.

This clone was observed once. The gene calls are TRBV6-2 or TRBV6-3 and TRBJ1-5; D perhaps matches TRBD1 (5 bases). Germline V lookup: CDR1 MNHEY, CDR2 SVGEGT. This CDR3 spans 18 amino acids. The V end lost 0 bases, the J end lost 5 bases, and 20 bases lay between the germline ends. The CDR3 sequence is CASSYSQGGAIRHQPQHF. The CDR3 coding sequence is TGTGCCAGCAGTTACTCACAAGGAGGGGCTATTCGGCATCAGCCCCAGCATTTT.

The chain links TRBV28 to TRBJ2-3; 8 nucleotides align to TRBD1. V lost 6 bases, J lost 3 bases, and 5 bases stayed unmatched. This CDR3 is built from 14 residues. Germline V lookup: CDR1 MDHEN, CDR2 SYDVKM. The CDR3 nucleotides are TGTGCCAGCAGACGAGGACAGGGTACAGATACGCAGTATTTT. Translation gives CASRRGQGTDTQYF.